The text below deals with one TCR beta chain. Its antigen is as yet unknown. Measured with immunoSEQ multiplex PCR; TCRdb has only the in-frame clones, and not every one. The table lists under 600,000 clones, about 96% of them singletons. This specimen belongs to a study of shared clonotypes between healthy human individuals. Study overall: Researchers assigned three CD4 naive, three CD4 memory, two CD8 naive and one CD8 memory plate to each donor.

V shed 7 bases and J shed 10 bases, with 20 bases lying between them. CDR1 is MNHEY, CDR2 SMNVEV, per germline (reference sequence). The CDR3 sequence is 14 residues long. Regarding the study as a whole: Sequencing depth was a factor that was expected to affect clonotype sharing among donors.

V usage is TRBV27 and J usage is TRBJ2-1, with D perhaps TRBD1 or TRBD2 (6 bases each). Sequenced material: naive CD4+ T cells sorted from blood. Stated subset: CD45RA+ positively selected. This receptor was taken from a woman aged 25 to 39 in good health. The CDR3 nucleotides are TGTGCCAGCATGCGCCTCCCACGGGGGCGGGAGCAGTTCTTC. Residues: CASMRLPRGREQFF.